These 22 T cell receptor beta chains were sequenced from one sample in a study of T cell repertoires in cytomegalovirus infection. TCRdb independently ran MiXCR on the reads; one entry per CDR3 protein. The sample carries 450,000 to 650,000 distinct CDR3 sequences, about 30% recorded once. Sequencing was performed on PBMCs. The source of these receptors is a human donor in good health (CMV status not recorded). Some clones in this sample may be carry-over from other donors' samples.

This clonotype was seen only a few times. The rearrangement links TRBV7-3 to TRBJ2-5; a possible D gene is TRBD2 (5 bases). CDR3 length: 13 residues. Germline CDR1 reads SGHTA; CDR2 reads FQGTGA. The germline V and J ends were trimmed by 6 bases and 5 bases, with 13 bases remaining between them. CDR3 DNA sequence: TGTGCCAGCAGGGCCGGGGTAGGGGAGACCCAGTACTTC. This codes for CASRAGVGETQYF. Supplemented by reference TRBV7-3 and TRBJ2-5, the full variable domain reads GAGVSQTPSNKVTEKGKYVELRCDPISGHTALYWYRQSLGQGPEFLIYFQGTGAADDSGLPNDRFFAVRPEGSVSTLKIQRTERGDSAVYLCASRAGVGETQYFGPGTRLLVL.

This clonotype came up a few times. This chain connects TRBV6-5 to TRBJ2-4, with D uncertain. Germline values: CDR1 MNHEY, CDR2 SVGAGI. The CDR3 contains 15 residues. The germline V and J ends were trimmed by 0 bases and 3 bases, with 9 bases remaining between them. The CDR3 reads CASSYSAVGKNIQYF. CDR3 sequence (DNA): TGTGCCAGCAGTTACTCGGCCGTGGGCAAAAACATTCAGTACTTC.

This chain uses TRBV18 with TRBJ2-5, with D hard to call. V was clipped by 3 bases and J by 0 bases, with 8 bases between them. The CDR3 runs to 14 residues. In germline, CDR1 is KGHSH, CDR2 LQKENI. For the CDR3, the DNA is TGTGCCAGCTCACCTCGGTTTGACCAAGAGACCCAGTACTTC. Translating gives CASSPRFDQETQYF.

In this sample, this clonotype turned up a few times. J is TRBJ1-5 and V is TRBV12-3 or TRBV12-4; D is uncertain. V was trimmed by 3 bases and J by 0 bases, leaving 9 bases between them. CDR3 size: 15 residues. The CDR3 DNA is TGTGCCAGCAGTTTTGGTCTGAATAGCAATCAGCCCCAGCATTTT. It codes for CASSFGLNSNQPQHF.

This clonotype was counted between two and nine times. This sequence joins TRBV5-6 and TRBJ2-7; D is unresolved. The CDR3 sequence is 12 residues long. The ends were cut back, 4 bases at V and 4 bases at J, with 9 bases in the middle. Germline loops: CDR1 SGHDT, CDR2 YYEEEE. CDR3 loop: CASSNTEYEQYF. CDR3 bases: TGTGCCAGCAGCAACACAGAATACGAGCAGTACTTC. The full variable domain, its missing parts supplied by reference TRBV5-6 and TRBJ2-7, is DAGVTQSPTHLIKTRGQQVTLRCSPKSGHDTVSWYQQALGQGPQFIFQYYEEEERQRGNFPDRFSGHQFPNYSSELNVNALLLGDSALYLCASSNTEYEQYFGPGTRLTVT.

The chain couples TRBV6-5 to TRBJ2-3; the match to TRBD2 covers 10 bases. Germline trimming cut 0 bases from V and 1 base from J; bases unmatched to any gene: 7. Looked up from germline, CDR1 is MNHEY and CDR2 is SVGAGI. There are 18 residues in the CDR3. The CDR3 sequence: CASSYSQTSGYRTDTQYF. In DNA form, the CDR3 reads TGTGCCAGCAGTTACTCGCAGACTAGCGGGTACCGCACAGATACGCAGTATTTT.

This chain links TRBV6-1 with TRBJ1-1; D uncertain. Germline lookup yields CDR1 MNHNS and CDR2 SASEGT. This CDR3 is built from 14 residues. V lost 3 bases and J 0 bases, leaving 8 bases between the germline ends. Here the CDR3 reads CASSDRILNTEAFF. The CDR3 region has the DNA TGTGCCAGCAGTGACAGGATTTTGAACACTGAAGCTTTCTTT.

This clonotype was observed a few times. The chain employs TRBV6-2 or TRBV6-3 and TRBJ2-5, with 10 bases matching TRBD2. CDR3 size: 16 residues. The junction had 6 bases not matched to a gene; V was cut back by 2 bases and J by 3 bases. The germline gives CDR1 MNHEY, CDR2 SVGEGT. CDR3 loop: CASSYGPLAGEETQYF. Written as DNA, the CDR3 is TGTGCCAGCAGTTACGGTCCGCTAGCGGGAGAAGAGACCCAGTACTTC.

The rearrangement links TRBV6-5 to TRBJ2-5; D perhaps matches TRBD2 (6 bases). CDR1 is MNHEY and CDR2 is SVGAGI in the germline V gene. V was clipped by 0 bases and J by 0 bases, with 23 bases between them. CDR3 length equals 20 residues. CDR3 region: CASSYSPNPSLARYQETQYF. In DNA, the CDR3 is TGTGCCAGCAGTTACTCGCCCAATCCCAGTCTAGCGAGGTACCAAGAGACCCAGTACTTC.

V gene TRBV4-3 combines with J gene TRBJ2-7, with 14 bases that match TRBD2. V shed 2 bases, J shed 6 bases, and the junction held 3 bases outside the gene matches. This CDR3 is built from 15 residues. Germline CDR1 is LGHNA and CDR2 is YSLEER. The CDR3 DNA reads TGCGCCAGCAGCCAACGACTAGCGGGAGGGCTCGAGCAGTACTTC. Protein product: CASSQRLAGGLEQYF.

This clonotype was recorded a few times. This chain connects TRBV12-3 or TRBV12-4 to TRBJ1-2; TRBD1 might be the D (6 bases). V lost 3 bases, J lost 4 bases, and 15 bases lay in between. CDR3 length equals 15 residues. CDR3 coding DNA: TGTGCCAGCAGTTTTTCCCCAGGGACAATCTATGGCTACACCTTC. It translates to CASSFSPGTIYGYTF.

Only a few counts were recorded for this clonotype. This rearrangement joins TRBV7-9 to TRBJ1-2; TRBD1 aligns across 7 bases. The V and J ends lost 3 bases and 4 bases, in that order; junction bases with no gene match: 8. The germline V gene has CDR1 SEHNR and CDR2 FQNEAQ (reference sequence). The CDR3 length is 15 residues. CDR3 protein: CASSLGTEKFYGYTF. The CDR3 nucleotides are TGTGCCAGCAGCTTGGGGACAGAAAAGTTCTATGGCTACACCTTC. Together with reference TRBV7-9 and TRBJ1-2, the CDR3 gives the full variable domain: DTGVSQNPRHKITKRGQNVTFRCDPISEHNRLYWYRQTLGQGPEFLTYFQNEAQLEKSRLLSDRFSAERPKGSFSTLEIQRTEQGDSAMYLCASSLGTEKFYGYTFGSGTRLTVV.

The rearrangement links TRBV9 to TRBJ2-7; D ambiguous. The CDR3 contains 14 residues. Germline CDR1 is SGDLS and CDR2 is YYNGEE. Deletions cut 0 bases from V and 4 bases from J, with 11 bases between. CDR3 loop: CASSVATLGYEQYF. In DNA, the CDR3 is TGTGCCAGCAGCGTAGCTACTCTAGGGTACGAGCAGTACTTC.

This clonotype was observed a handful of times. This chain connects TRBV6-6 to TRBJ1-3; 9 bases are a match to TRBD1. CDR3 length: 18 residues. The V and J ends lost 3 bases and 1 base, in that order; junction bases with no gene match: 10. Germline CDR1 is MNHNY and CDR2 is SVGAGI (reference sequence). In DNA form, the CDR3 reads TGTGCCAGCAGTTATCCTATTGGACAGGGGAAATCTGGAAACACCATATATTTT. Translated: CASSYPIGQGKSGNTIYF.

The chain carries TRBV6-2 or TRBV6-3 and TRBJ2-7; D possibly corresponds to TRBD2 (6 bases). The CDR3 has 13 residues. CDR1 MNHEY and CDR2 SVGEGT come from the germline V gene. Trimming stripped 8 bases from V and 4 bases from J, with 15 bases between. The CDR3 coding sequence is TGTGCCAGCTCGGGGGATCCCCGATACGAGCAGTACGTC. It encodes CASSGDPRYEQYV.

The chain carries TRBV12-5 and TRBJ1-1; D is unresolved. With 6 bases removed from V and 0 bases from J, the gap between germline ends came to 14 bases. Per germline, CDR1 LGHNT and CDR2 FRNRAP. CDR3 length equals 15 residues. DNA for the CDR3: TGTGCTAGTGGGGATCTTTCACAAATGAACACTGAAGCTTTCTTT. This gives the protein CASGDLSQMNTEAFF.

The gene calls are TRBV19 and TRBJ2-6, with 8 bases fitting TRBD1. The V gene's germline CDR1 is LNHDA and CDR2 SQIVND (reference sequence). The junction had 7 bases not matched to a gene; V was cut back by 6 bases and J by 0 bases. CDR3 length: 17 amino acids. The DNA of the CDR3 is TGTGCCAGTAGACCAGGGGGCGCTGGCTCTGGGGCCAACGTCCTGACTTTC. Translated: CASRPGGAGSGANVLTF.

A note on this clonotype: This could be a read error, since a much larger clone is one nucleotide away. V is TRBV7-2 and J is TRBJ2-5, with 7 nucleotides matching TRBD2. CDR3 size: 15 residues. Germline V gene lookup returns CDR1 SGHTA and CDR2 FQGNSA. Trimming took 7 bases from V and 3 from J; bases not matched to a gene: 11. The CDR3 DNA sequence: TGTGCCAGCAACTGGCAAGGAGCGGGGAAAGAGACCCAGTACTTC. Translated, it gives CASNWQGAGKETQYF.

This clonotype has ten or more counts. The CDR3 spells CASTLDRTGSGANVLTF. CDR3 coding DNA: TGTGCCAGCACCCTAGACCGGACAGGGTCTGGGGCCAACGTCCTGACTTTC. The chain recombines TRBV5-6 with TRBJ2-6; 8 bases are shared with TRBD1. Germline CDR1 and CDR2: SGHDT and YYEEEE. CDR3 size: 17 residues. The junction had 9 bases not matched to a gene; V was cut back by 6 bases and J by 1 base.

This rearrangement joins TRBV6-2 or TRBV6-3 to TRBJ2-3; TRBD2 aligns across 13 bases. Germline V gene lookup returns CDR1 MNHEY and CDR2 SVGEGT. Trimming removed 2 bases from V and 11 bases from J; junction bases left unmatched: 4. This CDR3 is 14 amino acids long. The CDR3 coding sequence is TGTGCCAGCAGTTACGGGACTAGCGGGATGGGGCAGTATTTT. Amino acid sequence: CASSYGTSGMGQYF.

This rearrangement joins TRBV28 to TRBJ2-5; D is perhaps TRBD1 (6 bases). CDR3 length: 14 residues. Germline V gene lookup returns CDR1 MDHEN and CDR2 SYDVKM. The ends were cut back, 6 bases at V and 1 base at J, with 12 bases in the middle. CDR3: CASSPGTLQETQYF. CDR3 in DNA: TGTGCCAGCAGCCCGGGGACACTCCAAGAGACCCAGTACTTC.

In its sample, this clonotype was seen a few times. This sequence joins TRBV7-9 and TRBJ2-1; 8 positions agree with TRBD1. This CDR3 spans 15 amino acids. Looked up from germline, CDR1 is SEHNR and CDR2 is FQNEAQ (reference sequence). Trimming cost V 5 bases and J 1 base; bases outside gene matches: 4. The CDR3 loop reads CASSKDRASYNEQFF. The CDR3 coding sequence is TGTGCCAGCAGCAAGGACAGGGCTTCCTACAATGAGCAGTTCTTC.